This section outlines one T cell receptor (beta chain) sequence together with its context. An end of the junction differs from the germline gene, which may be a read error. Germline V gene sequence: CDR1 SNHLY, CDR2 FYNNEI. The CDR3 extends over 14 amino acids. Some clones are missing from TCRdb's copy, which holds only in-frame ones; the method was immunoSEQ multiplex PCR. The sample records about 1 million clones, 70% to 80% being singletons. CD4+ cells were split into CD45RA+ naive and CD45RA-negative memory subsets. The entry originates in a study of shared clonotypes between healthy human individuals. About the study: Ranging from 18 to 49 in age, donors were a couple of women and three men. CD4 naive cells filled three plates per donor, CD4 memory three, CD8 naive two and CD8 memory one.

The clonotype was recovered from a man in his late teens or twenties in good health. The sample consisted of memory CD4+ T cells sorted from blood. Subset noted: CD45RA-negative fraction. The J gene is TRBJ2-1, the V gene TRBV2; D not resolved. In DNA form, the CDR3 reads TGTGCCAGCACTGAATCCCGGTCCGTCAATGAGCAGTTCTTC. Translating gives CASTESRSVNEQFF.